Sequencing of this TCR beta chain was carried out in a study of T-cell memory formation after mild COVID-19. Study details: Clustering of TCRs was largely donor specific.

Unmatched junction bases numbered 10, after V lost 7 bases and J lost 1 base. The CDR3 runs to 16 residues. Germline CDR1 SNHLY, CDR2 FYNNEI. Amplification by 5'RACE using constant-segment primers produced TCR alpha and TCR beta cDNA libraries that carried sample barcodes and UMIs. TCRdb re-called the 5' RACE reads with MiXCR, one entry per CDR3 protein. The data hold about 560,000 distinct CDR3 sequences, with roughly 17% observed a single time. Study-level points and caveats: Balance between CD4 and CD8 was seen in clones contracting day 15 to 85, and a CD4+ lean was seen in later expanders.

This clonotype was observed a handful of times. Its antigen is as yet unknown. The sample was PBMCs or a T cell subset sorted from them (not recorded which). This clonotype was sampled from an adult woman who had mild COVID-19 (a few samples of this study predate the infection). Cell type and time point are not known. V is TRBV2 and J is TRBJ2-7; 10 nucleotides match TRBD1. CDR3 region: CASKLKRTGGSYEQYF. CDR3 nucleotides: TGTGCCAGCAAATTAAAGAGGACAGGGGGTTCCTACGAGCAGTACTTC.